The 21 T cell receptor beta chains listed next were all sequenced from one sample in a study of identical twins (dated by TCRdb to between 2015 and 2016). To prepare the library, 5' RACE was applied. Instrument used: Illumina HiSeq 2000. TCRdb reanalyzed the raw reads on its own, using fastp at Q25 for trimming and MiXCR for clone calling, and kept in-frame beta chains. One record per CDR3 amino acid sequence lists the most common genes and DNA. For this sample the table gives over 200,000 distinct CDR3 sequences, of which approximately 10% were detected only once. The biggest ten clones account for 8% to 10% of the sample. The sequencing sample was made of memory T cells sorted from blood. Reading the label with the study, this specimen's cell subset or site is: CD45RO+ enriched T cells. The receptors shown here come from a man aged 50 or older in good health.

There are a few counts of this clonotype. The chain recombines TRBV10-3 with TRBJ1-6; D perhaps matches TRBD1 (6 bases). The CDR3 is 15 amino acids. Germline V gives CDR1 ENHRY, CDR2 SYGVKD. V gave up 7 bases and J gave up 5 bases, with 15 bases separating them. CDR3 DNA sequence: TGTGCCATCAACCCTCAGGGGTTGGATAATTCACCCCTCCACTTT. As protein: CAINPQGLDNSPLHF.

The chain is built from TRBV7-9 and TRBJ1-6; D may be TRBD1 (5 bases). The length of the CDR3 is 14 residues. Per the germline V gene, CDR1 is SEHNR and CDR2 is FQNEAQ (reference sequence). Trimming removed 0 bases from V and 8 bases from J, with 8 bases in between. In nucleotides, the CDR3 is TGTGCCAGCAGCTTAGCGGGCAGGGATTCACCCCTCCACTTT. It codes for CASSLAGRDSPLHF.

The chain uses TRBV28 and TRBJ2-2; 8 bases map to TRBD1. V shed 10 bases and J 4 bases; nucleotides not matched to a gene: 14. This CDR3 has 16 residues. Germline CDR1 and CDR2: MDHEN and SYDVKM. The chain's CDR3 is CATHGIKDRATGELFF. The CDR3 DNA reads TGTGCCACCCACGGTATAAAGGACAGGGCCACCGGGGAGCTGTTTTTT.

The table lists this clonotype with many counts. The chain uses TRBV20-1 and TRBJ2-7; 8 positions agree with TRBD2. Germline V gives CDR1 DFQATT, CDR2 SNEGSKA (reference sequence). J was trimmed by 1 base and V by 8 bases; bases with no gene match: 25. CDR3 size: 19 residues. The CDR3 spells CSTGRSGSLSRAGSYEQYF. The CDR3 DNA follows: TGCAGTACGGGGCGGAGCGGGAGTTTGTCCCGGGCGGGGTCCTACGAGCAGTACTTC.

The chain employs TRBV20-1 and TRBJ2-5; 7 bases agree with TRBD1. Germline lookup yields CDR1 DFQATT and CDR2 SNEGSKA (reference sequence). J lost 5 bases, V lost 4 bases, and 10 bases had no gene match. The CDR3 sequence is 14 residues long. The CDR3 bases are TGCAGTGCTATCGCCGGGACAGATTTGGAGACCCAGTACTTC. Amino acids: CSAIAGTDLETQYF.

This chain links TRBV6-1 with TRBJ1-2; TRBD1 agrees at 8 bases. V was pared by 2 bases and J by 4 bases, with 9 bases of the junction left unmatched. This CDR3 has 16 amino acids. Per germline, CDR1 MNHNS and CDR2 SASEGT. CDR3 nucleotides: TGTGCCAGCAGTGAACCCCCCGGACAGGGCCTCTATGGCTACACCTTC. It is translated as CASSEPPGQGLYGYTF.

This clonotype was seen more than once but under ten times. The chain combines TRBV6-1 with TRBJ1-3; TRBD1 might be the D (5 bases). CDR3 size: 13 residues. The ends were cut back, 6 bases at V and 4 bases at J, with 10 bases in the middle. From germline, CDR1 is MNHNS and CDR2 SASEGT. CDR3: CASRGVGGNTIYF. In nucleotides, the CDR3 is TGTGCCAGCAGGGGGGTAGGAGGAAACACCATATATTTT.

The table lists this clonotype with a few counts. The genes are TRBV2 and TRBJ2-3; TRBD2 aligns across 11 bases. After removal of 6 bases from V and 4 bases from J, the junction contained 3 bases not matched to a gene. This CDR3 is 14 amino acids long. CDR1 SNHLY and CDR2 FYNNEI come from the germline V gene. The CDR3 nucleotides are TGTGCCAGCAGGGGACTAGCGGTGGCAGATACGCAGTATTTT. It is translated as CASRGLAVADTQYF.

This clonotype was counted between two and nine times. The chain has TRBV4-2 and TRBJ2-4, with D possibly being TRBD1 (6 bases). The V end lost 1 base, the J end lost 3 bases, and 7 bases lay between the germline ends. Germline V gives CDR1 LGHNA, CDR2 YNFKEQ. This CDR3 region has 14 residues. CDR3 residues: CASSQAGDKNIQYF. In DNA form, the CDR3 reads TGTGCCAGCAGCCAAGCAGGGGACAAAAACATTCAGTACTTC.

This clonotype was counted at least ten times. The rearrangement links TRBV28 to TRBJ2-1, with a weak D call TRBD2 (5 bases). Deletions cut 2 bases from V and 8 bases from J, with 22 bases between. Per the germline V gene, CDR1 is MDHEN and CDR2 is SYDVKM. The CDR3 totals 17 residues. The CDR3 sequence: CASSLGNLVQREYEQFF. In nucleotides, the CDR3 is TGTGCCAGCAGTTTAGGAAACTTGGTGCAGAGGGAATATGAGCAGTTCTTC.

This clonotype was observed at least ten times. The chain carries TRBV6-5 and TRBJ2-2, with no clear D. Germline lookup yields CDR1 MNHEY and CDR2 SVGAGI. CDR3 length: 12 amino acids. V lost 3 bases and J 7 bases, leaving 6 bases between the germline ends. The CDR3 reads CASSYIGGELFF. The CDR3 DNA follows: TGTGCCAGCAGTTATATCGGCGGGGAGCTGTTTTTT.

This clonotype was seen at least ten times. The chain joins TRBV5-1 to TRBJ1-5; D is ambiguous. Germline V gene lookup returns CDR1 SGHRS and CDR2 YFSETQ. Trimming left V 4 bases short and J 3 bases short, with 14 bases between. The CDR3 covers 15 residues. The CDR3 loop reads CASSPSGVLNQPQHF. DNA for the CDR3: TGCGCCAGCAGCCCTTCCGGGGTCCTCAATCAGCCCCAGCATTTT.

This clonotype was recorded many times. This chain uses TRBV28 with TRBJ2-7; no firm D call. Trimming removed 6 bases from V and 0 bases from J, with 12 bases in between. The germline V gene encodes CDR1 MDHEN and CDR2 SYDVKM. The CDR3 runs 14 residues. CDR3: CASRTATDSYEQYF. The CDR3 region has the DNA TGTGCCAGCAGAACAGCGACTGACTCCTACGAGCAGTACTTC.

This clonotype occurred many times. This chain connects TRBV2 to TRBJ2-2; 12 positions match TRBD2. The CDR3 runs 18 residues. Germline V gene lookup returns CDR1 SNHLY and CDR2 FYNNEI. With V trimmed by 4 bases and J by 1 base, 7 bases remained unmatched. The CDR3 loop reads CASSVYILAGGNTGELFF. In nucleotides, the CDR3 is TGTGCCAGCAGTGTTTATATACTAGCGGGAGGGAACACCGGGGAGCTGTTTTTT. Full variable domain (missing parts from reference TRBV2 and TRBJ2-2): EPEVTQTPSHQVTQMGQEVILRCVPISNHLYFYWYRQILGQKVEFLVSFYNNEISEKSEIFDDQFSVERPDGSNFTLKIRSTKLEDSAMYFCASSVYILAGGNTGELFFGEGSRLTVL.

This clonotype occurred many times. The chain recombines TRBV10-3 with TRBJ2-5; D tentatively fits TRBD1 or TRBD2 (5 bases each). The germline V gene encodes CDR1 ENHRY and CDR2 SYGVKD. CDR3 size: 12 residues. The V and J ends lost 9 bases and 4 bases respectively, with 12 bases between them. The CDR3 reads CAIRDQRETQYF. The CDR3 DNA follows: TGTGCCATTAGGGACCAGAGAGAGACCCAGTACTTC.

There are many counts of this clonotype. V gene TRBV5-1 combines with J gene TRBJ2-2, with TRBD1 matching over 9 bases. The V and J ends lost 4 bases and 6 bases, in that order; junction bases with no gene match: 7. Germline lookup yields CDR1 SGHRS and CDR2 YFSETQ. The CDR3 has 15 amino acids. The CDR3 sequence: CASSLGTGIAGELFF. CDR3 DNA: TGCGCCAGCAGCCTTGGGACAGGGATCGCCGGGGAGCTGTTTTTT. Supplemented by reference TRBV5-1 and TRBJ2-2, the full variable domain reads KAGVTQTPRYLIKTRGQQVTLSCSPISGHRSVSWYQQTPGQGLQFLFEYFSETQRNKGNFPGRFSGRQFSNSRSEMNVSTLELGDSALYLCASSLGTGIAGELFFGEGSRLTVL.

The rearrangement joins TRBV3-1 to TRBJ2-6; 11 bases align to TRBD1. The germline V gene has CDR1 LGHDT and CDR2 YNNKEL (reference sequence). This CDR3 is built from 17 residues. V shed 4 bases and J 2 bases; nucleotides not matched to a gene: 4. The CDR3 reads CASSPWTGGTGANVLTF. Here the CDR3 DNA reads TGTGCCAGCAGCCCATGGACAGGGGGCACTGGGGCCAACGTCCTGACTTTC.

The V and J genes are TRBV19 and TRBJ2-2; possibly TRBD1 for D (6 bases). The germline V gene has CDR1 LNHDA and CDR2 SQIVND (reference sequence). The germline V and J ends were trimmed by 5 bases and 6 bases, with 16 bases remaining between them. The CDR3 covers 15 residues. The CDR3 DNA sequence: TGTGCCAGTAGTTCGCGTACAGGGTTCGCCGGGGAGCTGTTTTTT. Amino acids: CASSSRTGFAGELFF. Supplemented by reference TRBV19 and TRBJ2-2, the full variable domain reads DGGITQSPKYLFRKEGQNVTLSCEQNLNHDAMYWYRQDPGQGLRLIYYSQIVNDFQKGDIAEGYSVSREKKESFPLTVTSAQKNPTAFYLCASSSRTGFAGELFFGEGSRLTVL.

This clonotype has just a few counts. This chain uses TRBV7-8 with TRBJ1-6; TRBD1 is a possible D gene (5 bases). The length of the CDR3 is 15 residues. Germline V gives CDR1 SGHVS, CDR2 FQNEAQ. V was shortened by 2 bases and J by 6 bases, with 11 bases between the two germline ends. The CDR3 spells CASSLQKQGNSPLHF. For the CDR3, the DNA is TGTGCCAGCAGCTTACAGAAGCAGGGTAATTCACCCCTCCACTTT.

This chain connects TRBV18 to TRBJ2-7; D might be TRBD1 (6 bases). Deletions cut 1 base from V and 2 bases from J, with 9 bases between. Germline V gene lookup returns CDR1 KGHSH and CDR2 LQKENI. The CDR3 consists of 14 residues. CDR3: CASSPLRDTYEQYF. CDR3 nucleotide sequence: TGTGCCAGCTCACCACTCCGGGACACCTACGAGCAGTACTTC. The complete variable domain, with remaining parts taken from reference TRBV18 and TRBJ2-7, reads NAGVMQNPRHLVRRRGQEARLRCSPMKGHSHVYWYRQLPEEGLKFMVYLQKENIIDESGMPKERFSAEFPKEGPSILRIQQVVRGDSAAYFCASSPLRDTYEQYFGPGTRLTVT.

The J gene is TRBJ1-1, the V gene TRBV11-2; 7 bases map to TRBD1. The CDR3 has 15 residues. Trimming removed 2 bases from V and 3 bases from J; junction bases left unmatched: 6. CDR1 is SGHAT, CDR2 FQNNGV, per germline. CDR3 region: CASSLSAGGDTEAFF. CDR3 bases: TGTGCCAGCAGCTTATCGGCAGGGGGGGACACTGAAGCTTTCTTT.